Listed below are T cell receptor beta chains from one sample, sequenced in a study of cytomegalovirus exposure and HLA in healthy donors. Generated by immunoSEQ multiplex PCR, the TCRdb table keeps only in-frame clones and is missing some. The profile covers 200,000 to 250,000 clones, with around 83% appearing a single time and 2.5% to 3.5% taken by the ten largest. The sample taken for sequencing was PBMCs. The receptors stem from a woman aged 40 to 49 in good health and CMV-seronegative. Each CDR3 is given with its conserved first and last residue. A D gene is named only where the DNA matches it firmly. Clone size is given for some rows only: seen once, a few or many times, or a class if the clone is expanded.

V	J	D	length	size	CDR3	DNA
TRBV10-1	TRBJ2-2	-	14	few	CASSESGVTGELFF	TGCGCCAGCAGTGAGTCGGGAGTCACCGGGGAGCTGTTTTTT
TRBV5-4	TRBJ2-7	-	15	-	CASSLSFGQYYEQYF	TGTGCCAGCAGCTTGTCCTTCGGACAGTACTACGAGCAGTACTTC
TRBV6-1	TRBJ2-4	-	19	-	CASSGTGSASSVAKNIQYF	TGTGCCAGCAGTGGTACAGGGTCGGCCTCTAGTGTGGCCAAAAACATTCAGTACTTC
TRBV5-6	TRBJ2-3	TRBD2	15	once	CASRESGTSTDTQYF	TGTGCCAGCAGAGAAAGCGGGACTAGCACAGATACGCAGTATTTT
TRBV29-1	TRBJ1-2	TRBD1	12	-	CSVGDRPYGYTF	TGCAGCGTTGGGGACAGGCCCTATGGCTACACCTTC
TRBV19	TRBJ2-4	TRBD2	15	-	CASSISAGGRNIQYF	TGTGCCAGTAGTATCTCGGCGGGAGGAAGGAACATTCAGTACTTC
TRBV7-9	TRBJ2-7	-	14	-	CASSSTGETSEQYF	TGTGCCAGCAGCTCTACGGGGGAAACAAGCGAGCAGTACTTC
TRBV9	TRBJ1-2	-	15	-	CASSVDGPGAYGYTF	TGTGCCAGCAGCGTAGACGGGCCAGGGGCCTATGGCTACACCTTC
TRBV7-2	TRBJ2-3	-	14	-	CASSLGGVTDTQYF	TGTGCCAGCAGCTTGGGCGGGGTCACAGATACGCAGTATTTT
TRBV14	TRBJ1-1	-	18	-	CASSQVAGGLFRNTEAFF	TGTGCCAGCAGCCAAGTAGCGGGCGGACTTTTTAGGAACACTGAAGCTTTCTTT
TRBV7-9	TRBJ2-2	TRBD2	19	-	CASSEILAGGSKNTGELFF	TGTGCCAGCAGCGAAATACTAGCGGGAGGTTCCAAGAACACCGGGGAGCTGTTTTTT
TRBV10-3	TRBJ2-2	-	13	-	CAISEKPTGELFF	TGTGCCATCAGTGAGAAGCCCACCGGGGAGCTGTTTTTT
TRBV5-4	TRBJ1-1	-	13	-	CASSAENRYEAFF	TGTGCCAGCAGCGCGGAAAACAGGTATGAAGCTTTCTTT
TRBV9	TRBJ2-5	TRBD2	15	-	CASSATSGNQETQYF	TGTGCCAGCAGCGCAACTAGCGGAAATCAAGAGACCCAGTACTTC
TRBV28	TRBJ2-3	-	15	-	CASSLGAHIRDTQYF	TGTGCCAGCAGTTTGGGGGCCCACATACGAGATACGCAGTATTTT
TRBV7-9	TRBJ2-7	-	12	-	CASSLRGGEQYF	TGTGCCAGCAGCTTAAGGGGCGGCGAGCAGTACTTC
TRBV7-3	TRBJ2-5	TRBD2	15	-	CASSLYTSGIETQYF	TGTGCCAGCAGCTTATATACTAGCGGGATTGAGACCCAGTACTTC
TRBV19	TRBJ2-7	-	15	-	CASSIGRRSSYEQYF	TGTGCCAGTAGTATAGGTCGGAGGAGCTCCTACGAGCAGTACTTC
TRBV30	TRBJ2-3	TRBD2	16	once	CAWSRGLAGAVDTQYF	TGTGCCTGGAGTCGGGGACTAGCGGGAGCTGTGGATACGCAGTATTTT
TRBV11-2	TRBJ2-2	TRBD1	14	-	CASTGTANTGELFF	TGTGCCAGCACAGGGACAGCAAACACCGGGGAGCTGTTTTTT
TRBV11-1	TRBJ2-1	-	15	-	CASSPSRASNHEQFF	TGTGCCAGCAGCCCCTCCCGGGCTAGCAACCATGAGCAGTTCTTC
TRBV28	TRBJ2-3	-	13	-	CASLDRNTDTQYF	TGTGCCAGCTTGGACAGAAACACAGATACGCAGTATTTT
TRBV5-1	TRBJ1-5	-	14	-	CASSLEGGNQPQHF	TGCGCCAGCAGCTTGGAGGGGGGCAATCAGCCCCAGCATTTT
TRBV2	TRBJ2-2	TRBD1	14	-	CASHPRQGPGELFF	TGTGCCAGCCACCCTCGACAGGGGCCCGGGGAGCTGTTTTTT
TRBV11-2	TRBJ2-7	TRBD1	14	-	CASSLGTGAYEQYF	TGTGCCAGCAGCTTAGGGACAGGCGCCTACGAGCAGTACTTC
TRBV29-1	TRBJ1-1	TRBD1	10	-	CSVSTGEAFF	TGCAGCGTGTCGACAGGGGAAGCTTTCTTT
TRBV6-4	TRBJ1-1	-	13	-	CASKDRLNTEAFF	TGTGCCAGCAAGGACAGACTGAACACTGAAGCTTTCTTT
TRBV28	TRBJ1-4	TRBD1	15	-	CASRTGPPTNEKLFF	TGTGCCAGCCGGACAGGCCCCCCAACTAATGAAAAACTGTTTTTT
TRBV27	TRBJ1-1	TRBD1	15	-	CASSPNTGGNTEAFF	TGTGCCAGCAGTCCGAACACAGGGGGAAACACTGAAGCTTTCTTT
TRBV18	TRBJ1-5	-	15	-	CANSPFGRDNQPQHF	TGTGCCAACTCACCATTCGGTAGAGACAATCAGCCCCAGCATTTT
TRBV10-2	TRBJ2-7	-	14	-	CASRHGDSPYEQYF	TGCGCCAGCCGTCATGGGGACTCACCCTACGAGCAGTACTTC
TRBV27	TRBJ2-4	-	17	-	CASSSIQGLASKNIQYF	TGTGCCAGCAGTTCTATTCAGGGGCTCGCCTCCAAAAACATTCAGTACTTC
TRBV11-1	TRBJ2-7	TRBD2	19	-	CASSLGQGSSGRIPYEQYF	TGTGCCAGCAGCTTAGGGCAGGGTTCGAGCGGGAGGATCCCCTACGAGCAGTACTTC
TRBV9	TRBJ2-5	-	14	-	CASSVSGNTETQYF	TGTGCCAGCAGCGTTTCAGGGAACACCGAGACCCAGTACTTC
TRBV30	TRBJ1-2	TRBD1	13	-	CAWEIQGIEGYTF	TGTGCCTGGGAGATACAGGGGATCGAAGGCTACACCTTC
TRBV7-8	TRBJ2-2	-	14	-	CASSLASHAGELFF	TGTGCCAGCAGCTTAGCGTCCCATGCCGGGGAGCTGTTTTTT
TRBV30	TRBJ2-2	-	15	once	CAWRGQSASTGELFF	TGTGCCTGGAGAGGACAAAGCGCAAGCACCGGGGAGCTGTTTTTT
TRBV18	TRBJ2-5	-	14	-	CASSPPAPQETQYF	TGTGCCAGCTCACCACCGGCTCCTCAAGAGACCCAGTACTTC
TRBV5-1	TRBJ2-7	-	14	-	CASNLGQTKSEQYF	TGCGCCAGCAATCTCGGACAGACAAAAAGCGAGCAGTACTTC
TRBV9	TRBJ1-2	TRBD1	17	-	CASSGELGTGMGYGYTF	TGTGCCAGCAGCGGAGAATTAGGGACAGGGATGGGCTATGGCTACACCTTC
TRBV4-1	TRBJ1-2	-	15	few	CASSQAGVTNYGYTF	TGCGCCAGCAGCCAAGCCGGGGTCACTAACTATGGCTACACCTTC